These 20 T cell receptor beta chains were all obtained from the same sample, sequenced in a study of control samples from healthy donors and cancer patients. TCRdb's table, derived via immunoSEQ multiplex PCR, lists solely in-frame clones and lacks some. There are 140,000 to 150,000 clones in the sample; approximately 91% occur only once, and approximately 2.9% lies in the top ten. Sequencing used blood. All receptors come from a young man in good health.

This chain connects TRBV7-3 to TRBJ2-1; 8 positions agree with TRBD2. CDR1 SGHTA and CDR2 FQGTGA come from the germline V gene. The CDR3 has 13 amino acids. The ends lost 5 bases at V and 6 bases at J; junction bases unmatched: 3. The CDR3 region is CASSPGGANEQFF. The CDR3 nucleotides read TGTGCCAGCAGCCCCGGGGGGGCCAATGAGCAGTTCTTC.

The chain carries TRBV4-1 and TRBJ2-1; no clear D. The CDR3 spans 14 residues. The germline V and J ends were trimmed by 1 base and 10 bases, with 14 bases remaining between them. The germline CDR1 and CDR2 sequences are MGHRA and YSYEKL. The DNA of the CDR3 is TGCGCCAGCAGCCAAGTAGAGGTAGGTGAAGAGCAGTTCTTC. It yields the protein CASSQVEVGEEQFF.

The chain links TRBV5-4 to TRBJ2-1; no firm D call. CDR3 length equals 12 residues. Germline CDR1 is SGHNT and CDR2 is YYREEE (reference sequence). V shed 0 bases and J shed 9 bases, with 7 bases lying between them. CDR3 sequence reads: CASSLEIGEQFF. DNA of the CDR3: TGTGCCAGCAGCTTGGAAATCGGTGAGCAGTTCTTC.

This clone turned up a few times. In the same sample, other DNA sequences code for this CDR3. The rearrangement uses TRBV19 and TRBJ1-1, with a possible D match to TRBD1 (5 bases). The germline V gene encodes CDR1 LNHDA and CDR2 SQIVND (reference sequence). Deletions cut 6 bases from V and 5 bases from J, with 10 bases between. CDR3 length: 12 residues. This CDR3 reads CASSPGYTEAFF. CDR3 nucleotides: TGTGCCAGTAGCCCAGGGTATACTGAAGCTTTCTTT.

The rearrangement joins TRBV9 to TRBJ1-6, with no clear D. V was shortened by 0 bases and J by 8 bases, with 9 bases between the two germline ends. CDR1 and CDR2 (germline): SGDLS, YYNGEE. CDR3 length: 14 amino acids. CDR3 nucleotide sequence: TGTGCCAGCAGCGTAGCGGCCGAGTATTCACCCCTCCACTTT. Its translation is CASSVAAEYSPLHF.

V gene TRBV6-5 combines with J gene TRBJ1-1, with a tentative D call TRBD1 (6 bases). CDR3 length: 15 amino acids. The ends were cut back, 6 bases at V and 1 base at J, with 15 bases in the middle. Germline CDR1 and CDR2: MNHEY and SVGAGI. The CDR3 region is CASRQGGGTNTEAFF. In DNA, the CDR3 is TGTGCCAGCAGGCAAGGGGGGGGAACGAACACTGAAGCTTTCTTT.

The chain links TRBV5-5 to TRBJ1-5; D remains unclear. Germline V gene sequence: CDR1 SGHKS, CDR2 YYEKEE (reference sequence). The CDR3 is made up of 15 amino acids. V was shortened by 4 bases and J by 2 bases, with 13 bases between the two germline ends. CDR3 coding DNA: TGTGCCAGCAGCCTACCAGGCGCGGGCAATCAGCCCCAGCATTTT. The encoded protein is CASSLPGAGNQPQHF.

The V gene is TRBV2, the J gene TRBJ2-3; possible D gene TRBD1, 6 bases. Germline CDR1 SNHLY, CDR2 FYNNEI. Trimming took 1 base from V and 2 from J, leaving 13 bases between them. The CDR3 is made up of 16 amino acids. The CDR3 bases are TGTGCCAGCAGTGAAGGGCAGGGGTATCTCACAGATACGCAGTATTTT. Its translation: CASSEGQGYLTDTQYF.

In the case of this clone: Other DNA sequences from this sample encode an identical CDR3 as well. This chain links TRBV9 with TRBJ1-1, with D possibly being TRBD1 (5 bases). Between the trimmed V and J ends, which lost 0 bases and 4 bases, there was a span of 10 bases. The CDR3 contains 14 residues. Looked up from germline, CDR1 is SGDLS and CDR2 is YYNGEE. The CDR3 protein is CASSVATGGTEAFF. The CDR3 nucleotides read TGTGCCAGCAGCGTAGCTACGGGGGGCACTGAAGCTTTCTTT. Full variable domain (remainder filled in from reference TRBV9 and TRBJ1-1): DSGVTQTPKHLITATGQRVTLRCSPRSGDLSVYWYQQSLDQGLQFLIQYYNGEERAKGNILERFSAQQFPDLHSELNLSSLELGDSALYFCASSVATGGTEAFFGQGTRLTVV.

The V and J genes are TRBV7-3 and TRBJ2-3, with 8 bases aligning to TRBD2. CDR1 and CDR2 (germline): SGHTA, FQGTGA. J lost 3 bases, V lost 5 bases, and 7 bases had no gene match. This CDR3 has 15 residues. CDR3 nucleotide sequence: TGTGCCAGCAGCCTCGCCCGGGGGGGGACAGATACGCAGTATTTT. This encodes CASSLARGGTDTQYF.

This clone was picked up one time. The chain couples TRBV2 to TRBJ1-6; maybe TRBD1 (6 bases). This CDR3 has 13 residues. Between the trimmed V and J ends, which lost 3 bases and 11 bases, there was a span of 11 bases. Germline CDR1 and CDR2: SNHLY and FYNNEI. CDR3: CASSDRQVTPLHF. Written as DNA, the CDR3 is TGTGCCAGCAGTGACCGACAGGTGACACCCCTCCACTTT.

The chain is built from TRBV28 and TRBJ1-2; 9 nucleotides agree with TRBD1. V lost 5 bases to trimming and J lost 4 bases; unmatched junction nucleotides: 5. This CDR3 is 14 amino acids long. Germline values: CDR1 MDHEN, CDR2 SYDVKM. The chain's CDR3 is CASSPRQGVYGYTF. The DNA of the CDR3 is TGTGCCAGCAGTCCCAGACAGGGGGTCTATGGCTACACCTTC.

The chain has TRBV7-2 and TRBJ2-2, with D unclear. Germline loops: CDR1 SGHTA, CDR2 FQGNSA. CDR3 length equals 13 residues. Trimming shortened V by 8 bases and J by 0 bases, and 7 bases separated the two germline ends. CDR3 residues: CASSDPNTGELFF. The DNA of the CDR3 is TGTGCCAGCTCAGACCCGAACACCGGGGAGCTGTTTTTT. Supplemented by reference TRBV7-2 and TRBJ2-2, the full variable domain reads GAGVSQSPSNKVTEKGKDVELRCDPISGHTALYWYRQSLGQGLEFLIYFQGNSAPDKSGLPSDRFSAERTGGSVSTLTIQRTQQEDSAVYLCASSDPNTGELFFGEGSRLTVL.

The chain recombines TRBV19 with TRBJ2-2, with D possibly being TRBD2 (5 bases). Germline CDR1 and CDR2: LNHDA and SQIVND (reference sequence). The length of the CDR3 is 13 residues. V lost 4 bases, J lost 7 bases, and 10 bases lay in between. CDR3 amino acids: CASSRPGIGELFF. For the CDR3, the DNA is TGTGCCAGTAGTAGGCCGGGGATCGGGGAGCTGTTTTTT.

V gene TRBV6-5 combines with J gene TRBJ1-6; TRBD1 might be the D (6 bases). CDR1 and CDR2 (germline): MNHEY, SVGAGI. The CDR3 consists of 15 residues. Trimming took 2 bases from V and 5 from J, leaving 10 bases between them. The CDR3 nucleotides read TGTGCCAGCAGTTACGACAGGCAAGATAATTCACCCCTCCACTTT. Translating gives CASSYDRQDNSPLHF.

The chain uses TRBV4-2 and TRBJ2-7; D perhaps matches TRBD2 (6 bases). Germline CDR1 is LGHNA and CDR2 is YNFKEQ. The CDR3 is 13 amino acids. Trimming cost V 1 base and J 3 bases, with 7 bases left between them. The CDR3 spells CASSQAGSYEQYF. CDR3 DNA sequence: TGTGCCAGCAGCCAAGCCGGGAGCTACGAGCAGTACTTC.

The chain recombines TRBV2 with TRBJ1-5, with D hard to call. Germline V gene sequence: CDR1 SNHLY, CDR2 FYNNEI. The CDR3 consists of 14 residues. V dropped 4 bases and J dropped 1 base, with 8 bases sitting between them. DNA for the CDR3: TGTGCCAGCAGTGTATCCCGGAGCAATCAGCCCCAGCATTTT. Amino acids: CASSVSRSNQPQHF.

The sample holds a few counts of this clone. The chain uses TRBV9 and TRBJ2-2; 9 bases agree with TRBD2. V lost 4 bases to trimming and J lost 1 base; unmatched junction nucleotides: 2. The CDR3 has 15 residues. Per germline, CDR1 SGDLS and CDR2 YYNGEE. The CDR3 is CASSLSGGNTGELFF. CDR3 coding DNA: TGTGCCAGCAGCCTTAGCGGGGGGAACACCGGGGAGCTGTTTTTT.

CDR3 nucleotide sequence: TGTGCCAGCAGATACCTCGGGACCGGGGAGCTGTTTTTT. Amino acids: CASRYLGTGELFF. The rearrangement joins TRBV6-5 to TRBJ2-2; D is uncertain. CDR3 length: 13 residues. CDR1 and CDR2 from the germline V gene are MNHEY and SVGAGI. The V end lost 6 bases, the J end lost 5 bases, and 10 bases lay between the germline ends.

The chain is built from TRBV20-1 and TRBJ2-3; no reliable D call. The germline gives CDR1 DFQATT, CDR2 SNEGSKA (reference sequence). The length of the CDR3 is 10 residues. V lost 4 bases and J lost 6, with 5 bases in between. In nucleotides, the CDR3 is TGCAGTGCTAATCCGGATACGCAGTATTTT. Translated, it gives CSANPDTQYF.